Ten or more counts support the clone carrying this T cell receptor (beta chain). No antigen is known for it. Amplification targeted TCR beta CDR3 regions from RNA transcripts. First-round RT-PCR with HTBI primers amplified the TCR CDR3 region. TCRdb processed the multiplex PCR reads anew with MiXCR; each CDR3 protein has one entry. The profile covers approximately 400,000 distinct CDR3 sequences, with about 14% appearing a single time and around 28% taken by the ten largest. This specimen belongs to a study of T cells in Graves' hyperthyroidism and ophthalmopathy. Study-level points and caveats: The model forecast ophthalmopathy, anticipating it by a median roughly 6 months before onset. Stable hyperthyroidism was told apart from ophthalmopathy by a model built on 13 V-J features. Blood also showed most of the thyroid clonotypes that were expanded above 0.001.

Germline V gene data show CDR1 as SGHRS and CDR2 as YFSETQ. The CDR3 consists of 16 residues. V shed 6 bases and J shed 6 bases, with 23 bases lying between them. The authors obtained PBMCs from over 7.5 ml of fresh peripheral blood. This chain joins TRBV5-1 and TRBJ2-3; D may be TRBD2 (6 bases). Sequencing input: blood. The source of this sequence is a man aged 50 to 60 with Graves' ophthalmopathy. This CDR3 is CASTSGQLAGLDTQYF. Written as DNA, the CDR3 is TGCGCCAGCACAAGCGGGCAACTCGCCGGGTTGGATACGCAGTATTTT.